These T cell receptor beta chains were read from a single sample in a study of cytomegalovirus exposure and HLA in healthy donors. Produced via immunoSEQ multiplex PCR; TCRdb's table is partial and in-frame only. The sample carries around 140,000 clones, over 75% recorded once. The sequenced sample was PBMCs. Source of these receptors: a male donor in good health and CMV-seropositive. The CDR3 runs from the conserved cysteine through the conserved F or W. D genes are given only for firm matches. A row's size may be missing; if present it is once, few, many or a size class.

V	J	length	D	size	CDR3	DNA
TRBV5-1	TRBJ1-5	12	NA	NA	CASSLDGQPQHF	TGCGCCAGCAGCTTGGACGGTCAGCCCCAGCATTTT
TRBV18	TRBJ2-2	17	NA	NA	CASSPIPAGPNTGELFF	TGTGCCAGCTCACCAATACCAGCAGGGCCGAACACCGGGGAGCTGTTTTTT
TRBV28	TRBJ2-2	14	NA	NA	CASSLWGGTGELFF	TGTGCCAGCAGTTTATGGGGGGGAACCGGGGAGCTGTTTTTT
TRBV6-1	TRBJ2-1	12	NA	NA	CASSEEGIEQFF	TGTGCCAGCAGTGAAGAGGGGATTGAGCAGTTCTTC
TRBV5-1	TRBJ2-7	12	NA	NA	CASSPGSVEQYF	TGCGCCAGCAGCCCGGGGAGTGTCGAGCAGTACTTC
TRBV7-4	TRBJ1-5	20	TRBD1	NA	CASSRLRGGGWTGANQPQHF	TGTGCCAGCAGTCGTCTGAGGGGCGGCGGGTGGACAGGGGCTAATCAGCCCCAGCATTTT
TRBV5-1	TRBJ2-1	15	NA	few	CASSSTQGAPGGQFF	TGCGCCAGCAGCTCTACCCAGGGGGCGCCGGGGGGGCAGTTCTTC
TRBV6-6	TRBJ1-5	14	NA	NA	CASSYGQSNQPQHF	TGTGCCAGCAGTTACGGGCAGAGCAATCAGCCCCAGCATTTT
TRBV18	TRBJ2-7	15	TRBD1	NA	CASSPTGGLPYEQYF	TGTGCCAGCTCACCGACAGGGGGCCTACCCTACGAGCAGTACTTC
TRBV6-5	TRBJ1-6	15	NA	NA	CASATRTAINSPLHF	TGTGCCAGCGCAACAAGGACAGCGATTAATTCACCCCTCCACTTT
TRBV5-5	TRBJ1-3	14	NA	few	CASSLEPSGNTIYF	TGTGCCAGCAGCTTGGAGCCCTCTGGAAACACCATATATTTT
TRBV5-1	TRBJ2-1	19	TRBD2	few	CASSLRLSGGVGAYNEQFF	TGCGCCAGCAGCTTGAGGCTTAGCGGGGGAGTGGGGGCCTACAATGAGCAGTTCTTC
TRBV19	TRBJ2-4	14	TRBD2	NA	CASSMIGGKNIQYF	TGTGCCAGTAGTATGATCGGGGGGAAAAACATTCAGTACTTC
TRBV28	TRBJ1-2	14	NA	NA	CASSLSFITYGYTF	TGTGCCAGCAGTTTATCTTTCATAACTTATGGCTACACCTTC
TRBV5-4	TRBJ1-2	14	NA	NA	CASRRGQFAYGYTF	TGTGCCAGCAGGCGCGGACAGTTTGCCTATGGCTACACCTTC
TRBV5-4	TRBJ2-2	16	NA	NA	CASSLGGPRVTGELFF	TGTGCCAGCAGCTTGGGTGGCCCCCGGGTCACCGGGGAGCTGTTTTTT
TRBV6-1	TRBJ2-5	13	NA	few	CASKGSLLETQYF	TGTGCCAGCAAAGGGAGCCTATTAGAGACCCAGTACTTC
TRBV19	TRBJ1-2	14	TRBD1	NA	CASSASGQGLDYIF	TGTGCCAGTAGTGCCTCGGGACAGGGGCTAGACTACATCTTC
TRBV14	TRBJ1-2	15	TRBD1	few	CASSQKSGTGKGYTF	TGTGCCAGCAGCCAAAAATCCGGGACAGGGAAAGGCTACACCTTC
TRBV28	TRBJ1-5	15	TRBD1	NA	CASSPADRVGQPQHF	TGTGCCAGCAGTCCCGCGGACAGGGTGGGTCAGCCCCAGCATTTT
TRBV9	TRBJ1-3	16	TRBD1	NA	CASSVAQGVRGNTIYF	TGTGCCAGCAGCGTAGCTCAGGGGGTGAGGGGAAACACCATATATTTT
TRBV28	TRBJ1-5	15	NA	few	CASTPRRGSGQPQHF	TGTGCCAGCACCCCCCGTCGGGGGAGCGGCCAGCCCCAGCATTTT
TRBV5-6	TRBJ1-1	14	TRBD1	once	CASSWTGGEDEAFF	TGTGCCAGCAGCTGGACAGGGGGCGAGGATGAAGCTTTCTTT
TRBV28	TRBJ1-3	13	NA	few	CATSRGAGNTIYF	TGTGCCACCTCCAGGGGTGCTGGAAACACCATATATTTT
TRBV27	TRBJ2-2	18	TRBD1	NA	CASRDRGFIASNTGELFF	TGTGCCAGCCGGGACAGGGGGTTTATAGCCTCGAACACCGGGGAGCTGTTTTTT
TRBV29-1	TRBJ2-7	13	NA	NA	CSVEDSNSYEQYF	TGCAGCGTTGAGGACTCTAACTCCTACGAGCAGTACTTC
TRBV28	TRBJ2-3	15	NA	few	CASSLTPGSTDTQYF	TGTGCCAGCAGTTTAACTCCGGGGAGCACAGATACGCAGTATTTT
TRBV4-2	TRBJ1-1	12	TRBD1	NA	CASIDPGGEAFF	TGTGCCAGCATCGACCCAGGGGGTGAAGCTTTCTTT
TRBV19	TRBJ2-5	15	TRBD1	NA	CASSRGTGVEETQYF	TGTGCCAGTAGTCGTGGGACAGGGGTCGAAGAGACCCAGTACTTC
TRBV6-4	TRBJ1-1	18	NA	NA	CASSDLLPPQGRVTEAFF	TGTGCCAGCAGTGACTTGTTGCCCCCACAGGGTCGTGTCACTGAAGCTTTCTTT
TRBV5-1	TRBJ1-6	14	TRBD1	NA	CASSQQGNYSPLHF	TGCGCCAGCAGCCAACAGGGGAATTATTCACCCCTCCACTTT
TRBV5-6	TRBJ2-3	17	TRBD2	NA	CASTGRGGGRPRDTQYF	TGTGCCAGCACCGGGAGGGGCGGGGGCCGTCCTCGTGATACGCAGTATTTT